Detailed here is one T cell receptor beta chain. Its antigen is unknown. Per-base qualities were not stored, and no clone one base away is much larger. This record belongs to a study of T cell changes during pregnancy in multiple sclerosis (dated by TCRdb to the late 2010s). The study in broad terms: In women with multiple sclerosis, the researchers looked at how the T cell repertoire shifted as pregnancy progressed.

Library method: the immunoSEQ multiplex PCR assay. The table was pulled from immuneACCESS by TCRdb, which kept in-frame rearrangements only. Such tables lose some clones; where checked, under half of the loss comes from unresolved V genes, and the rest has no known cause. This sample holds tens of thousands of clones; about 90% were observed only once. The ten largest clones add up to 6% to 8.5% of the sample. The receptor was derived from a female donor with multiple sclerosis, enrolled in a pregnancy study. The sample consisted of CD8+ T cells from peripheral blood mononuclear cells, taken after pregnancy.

The nucleotides read TGTGCCAGCAGGGTTAGGAACCGGGTGGGAGGACCCTACAATGAGCAGTTCTTC. Its protein product is CASRVRNRVGGPYNEQFF. The sequence joins TRBV7-9 to TRBJ2-1; 6 matching bases give a weak D call of TRBD2. The germline V gene (reference sequence) supplies CDR1 SEHNR and CDR2 FQNEAQ. The CDR3 starts with the cysteine, ends with the phenylalanine, and has 18 residues. Only the CDR3 DNA stays, 54 bases, in frame from base 1. Trimming takes 6 bases from V and 2 bases from J, and the germline ends sit 23 bases apart.